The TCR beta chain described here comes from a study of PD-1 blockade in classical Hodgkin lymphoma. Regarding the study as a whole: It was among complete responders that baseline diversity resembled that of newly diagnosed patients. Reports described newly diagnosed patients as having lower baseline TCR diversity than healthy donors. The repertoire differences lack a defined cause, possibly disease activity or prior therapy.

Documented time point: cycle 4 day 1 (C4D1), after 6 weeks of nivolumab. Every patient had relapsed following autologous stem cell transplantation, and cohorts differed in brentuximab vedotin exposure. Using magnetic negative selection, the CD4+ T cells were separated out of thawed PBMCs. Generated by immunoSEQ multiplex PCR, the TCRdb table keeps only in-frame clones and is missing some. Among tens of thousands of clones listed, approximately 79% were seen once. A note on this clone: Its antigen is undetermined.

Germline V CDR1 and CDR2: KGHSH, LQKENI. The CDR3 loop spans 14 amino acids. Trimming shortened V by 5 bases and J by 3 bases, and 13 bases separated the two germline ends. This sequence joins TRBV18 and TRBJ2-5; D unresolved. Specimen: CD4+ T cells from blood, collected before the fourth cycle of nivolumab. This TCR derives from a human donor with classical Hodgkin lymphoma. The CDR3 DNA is TGTGCCAGCTCAAGCCCCCTGCGCGAAGAGACCCAGTACTTC. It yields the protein CASSSPLREETQYF.